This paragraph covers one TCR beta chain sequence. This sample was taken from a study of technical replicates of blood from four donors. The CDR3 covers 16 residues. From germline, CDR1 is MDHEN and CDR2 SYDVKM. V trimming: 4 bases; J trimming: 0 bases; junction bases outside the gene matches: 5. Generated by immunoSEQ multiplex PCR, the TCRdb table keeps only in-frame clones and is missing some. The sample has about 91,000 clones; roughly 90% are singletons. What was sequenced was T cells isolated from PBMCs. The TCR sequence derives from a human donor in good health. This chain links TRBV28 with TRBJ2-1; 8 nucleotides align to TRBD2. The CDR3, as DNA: TGTGCCAGCAGTTCCCGGGGGGGAAGCTCCTACAATGAGCAGTTCTTC. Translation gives CASSSRGGSSYNEQFF.